A selection of T cell receptor beta chains follows, all from one sample in a study of cytomegalovirus exposure and HLA in healthy donors. The data were produced by immunoSEQ multiplex PCR, yet TCRdb's version contains in-frame clones alone and is incomplete. The sample consists of more than 95,000 clones, 60% to 85% of them appearing once. Material: PBMCs. The receptors here all came from a woman aged 40 to 50 in good health and CMV-seronegative. Each CDR3 is given with its conserved first and last residue. The order of the fields is D gene, clone size, V gene, J gene, CDR3 protein, CDR3 DNA. The D gene is left open where the match is weak. Clone size is shown for a subset of rows, as once, few, many or a class of expanded clone.

.	.	TRBV7-9	TRBJ2-1	CASSSAGNEQFF	TGTGCCAGCAGCTCGGCAGGGAATGAGCAGTTCTTC
TRBD2	.	TRBV11-2	TRBJ2-5	CASSLGEGLREETQYF	TGTGCCAGCAGCTTAGGGGAGGGGTTACGGGAAGAGACCCAGTACTTC
TRBD1	.	TRBV10-3	TRBJ1-5	CAISESNRGVEPQHF	TGTGCCATCAGTGAGTCGAACAGGGGAGTTGAGCCCCAGCATTTT
TRBD1	.	TRBV9	TRBJ1-4	CASSEGQGRNEKLFF	TGTGCCAGCAGCGAGGGACAGGGCCGAAATGAAAAACTGTTTTTT
TRBD2	.	TRBV27	TRBJ2-1	CASSWASGLSITDEQFF	TGTGCCAGCAGTTGGGCTAGCGGTCTCTCTATTACGGATGAGCAGTTCTTC
TRBD2	.	TRBV4-3	TRBJ2-2	CASSQEGTGGHGELFF	TGCGCCAGCAGCCAAGAAGGAACGGGAGGCCATGGGGAGCTGTTTTTT
TRBD1	.	TRBV7-9	TRBJ2-5	CASSRGQGRETQYF	TGTGCCAGCAGCCGGGGACAGGGGCGAGAGACCCAGTACTTC
TRBD1	.	TRBV7-9	TRBJ2-4	CASSLGGGTGAKNSQYF	TGTGCCAGCAGCTTGGGTGGCGGGACAGGGGCCAAAAACAGTCAGTACTTC
TRBD2	.	TRBV19	TRBJ2-3	CASSTLAGGTDTQYF	TGTGCCAGTAGTACACTAGCGGGAGGCACAGATACGCAGTATTTT
.	.	TRBV18	TRBJ2-1	CASSPPGAYEQFF	TGTGCCAGCTCACCCCCAGGGGCCTATGAGCAGTTCTTC
.	once	TRBV4-2	TRBJ2-4	CASSQVWLAKNSQYF	TGTGCCAGCAGCCAAGTTTGGCTTGCCAAAAACAGTCAGTACTTC
.	.	TRBV7-9	TRBJ1-1	CSSSFKGGTEAFF	TGTTCCAGCAGCTTCAAGGGGGGGACTGAAGCTTTCTTT
.	few	TRBV2	TRBJ1-4	CASSRGGANEKLFF	TGTGCCAGCAGTCGGGGGGGGGCTAATGAAAAACTGTTTTTT
TRBD1	.	TRBV28	TRBJ1-2	CASSLTGTEKVWGYTF	TGTGCCAGCAGTTTAACCGGGACAGAGAAGGTATGGGGCTACACCTTC
TRBD2	.	TRBV18	TRBJ2-1	CASSPPGLAGGHEQFF	TGTGCCAGCTCACCACCGGGACTAGCGGGAGGTCATGAGCAGTTCTTC
.	.	TRBV10-2	TRBJ1-1	CASSDSVWNTEAFF	TGCGCCAGCAGTGATTCAGTATGGAACACTGAAGCTTTCTTT
.	.	TRBV10-3	TRBJ1-2	CAITATGTGGYTF	TGTGCCATCACCGCAACAGGGACGGGTGGCTACACCTTC
TRBD2	.	TRBV6-1	TRBJ2-7	CASSEGPTGGFYEQYF	TGTGCCAGCAGTGAAGGCCCGACGGGAGGGTTCTACGAGCAGTACTTC
.	.	TRBV27	TRBJ2-6	CASSLPGANGLTF	TGTGCCAGCAGTTTACCTGGGGCCAACGGCCTGACTTTC
TRBD1	.	TRBV5-1	TRBJ2-1	CASSRQGDNEQFF	TGCGCCAGCAGTCGACAGGGGGACAATGAGCAGTTCTTC
TRBD1	.	TRBV5-4	TRBJ2-6	CASSSGQGGANVLTF	TGTGCCAGCAGCTCGGGACAGGGCGGGGCCAACGTCCTGACTTTC
.	.	TRBV20-1	TRBJ2-1	CSARLSNEQFF	TGCAGTGCTAGACTCAGCAATGAGCAGTTCTTC
.	once	TRBV2	TRBJ2-1	CASHRGTSGYNEQFF	TGTGCCAGTCACCGGGGGACGAGTGGCTACAATGAGCAGTTCTTC
TRBD1	.	TRBV20-1	TRBJ1-1	CSARWSRGAFF	TGCAGTGCTCGATGGTCCAGGGGGGCTTTCTTT
.	.	TRBV4-3	TRBJ2-7	CASSPGLTSSYEQYF	TGCGCCAGCAGCCCAGGGTTGACTAGCTCCTACGAGCAGTACTTC
.	.	TRBV5-1	TRBJ2-1	CASSGEAKFF	TGCGCCAGCAGCGGGGAGGCAAAGTTCTTC
TRBD2	.	TRBV11-2	TRBJ2-1	CASHPLSGRTNEQFF	TGTGCCAGCCACCCACTTAGCGGGAGGACCAATGAGCAGTTCTTC
.	.	TRBV5-4	TRBJ2-7	CASSLIGSGSPYEQYF	TGTGCCAGCAGCTTGATAGGGTCAGGGTCACCCTACGAGCAGTACTTC
.	.	TRBV28	TRBJ1-1	CASSSGAEAFF	TGTGCCAGCAGTTCAGGGGCTGAAGCTTTCTTT
TRBD2	.	TRBV7-2	TRBJ2-5	CASSLAGTSQETQYF	TGTGCCAGCAGCTTAGCAGGGACTAGCCAAGAGACCCAGTACTTC
TRBD2	.	TRBV5-4	TRBJ2-1	CASSLKRERGTEQFF	TGTGCCAGCAGCCTTAAGCGGGAGCGGGGTACTGAGCAGTTCTTC
.	.	TRBV13	TRBJ1-5	CASSLGTGNQPQHF	TGTGCCAGCAGCTTAGGGACTGGCAATCAGCCCCAGCATTTT
.	.	TRBV4-1	TRBJ2-3	CASSQGRRLASTDTQYF	TGCGCCAGCAGCCAAGGAAGGCGGCTCGCAAGCACAGATACGCAGTATTTT
TRBD2	.	TRBV10-3	TRBJ2-7	CATLAASGRKSSEQYF	TGTGCCACCCTCGCGGCTAGCGGGAGGAAGTCGAGCGAGCAGTACTTC
TRBD2	.	TRBV19	TRBJ2-1	CASSIGTSPGDEQFF	TGTGCCAGTAGTATAGGGACTAGCCCTGGGGATGAGCAGTTCTTC
TRBD1	.	TRBV5-1	TRBJ2-7	CASSLRDRGYEQYF	TGCGCCAGCAGCCTCCGGGACAGGGGATACGAGCAGTACTTC
TRBD1	.	TRBV18	TRBJ2-2	CASSWSGGASGELFF	TGTGCCAGCTCATGGTCAGGGGGCGCCTCCGGGGAGCTGTTTTTT
.	.	TRBV6-5	TRBJ2-7	CASSPFLGPNYEQYF	TGTGCCAGCAGTCCCTTCTTGGGGCCTAATTACGAGCAGTACTTC
.	.	TRBV27	TRBJ2-3	CASTPVLERPTDTQYF	TGTGCCAGCACCCCAGTCCTAGAACGTCCCACAGATACGCAGTATTTT
TRBD2	.	TRBV28	TRBJ2-1	CASSLMSLGTINEQFF	TGTGCCAGCAGTTTAATGAGTTTGGGGACTATAAATGAGCAGTTCTTC
.	.	TRBV20-1	TRBJ2-7	CSAAGTYEQYF	TGCAGTGCCGCAGGTACCTACGAGCAGTACTTC
.	.	TRBV7-2	TRBJ2-1	CASSLRETEQFF	TGTGCCAGCAGCCTCCGGGAGACAGAGCAGTTCTTC
.	.	TRBV18	TRBJ1-3	CASSRTRGGNTIYF	TGTGCCAGCTCGCGGACACGAGGTGGAAACACCATATATTTT
.	.	TRBV7-6	TRBJ2-3	CASSRVGNADTQYF	TGTGCCAGCAGCCGGGTCGGGAACGCAGATACGCAGTATTTT
TRBD1	once	TRBV12-5	TRBJ2-5	CASGRGTGRETQYF	TGTGCTAGTGGTCGAGGGACAGGGAGGGAGACCCAGTACTTC
.	.	TRBV7-9	TRBJ1-2	CASSLQPYGYTF	TGTGCCAGCAGCCTACAGCCATATGGCTACACCTTC
.	few	TRBV21-1	TRBJ2-1	CASSKGKEGGRLDEQFF	TGTGCCAGCAGCAAGGGGAAGGAGGGGGGGCGCCTCGATGAGCAGTTCTTC
.	.	TRBV10-2	TRBJ2-1	CASSEESHNEQFF	TGCGCCAGCAGTGAGGAGTCCCACAATGAGCAGTTCTTC
.	once	TRBV1	TRBJ1-6	CTSSQDQAPAVPLHF	TGCACCAGCAGCCAAGATCAGGCCCCGGCAGTCCCCCTCCACTTT
.	.	TRBV28	TRBJ1-1	CASETGMVMNTEAFF	TGTGCCAGCGAGACAGGCATGGTCATGAACACTGAAGCTTTCTTT
TRBD2	.	TRBV11-2	TRBJ2-3	CASSLLAGDTDTQYF	TGTGCCAGCAGCTTATTAGCGGGAGACACAGATACGCAGTATTTT
TRBD2	.	TRBV5-1	TRBJ2-3	CASSRGDPFTDTQYF	TGCGCCAGCAGTCGGGGGGACCCCTTCACAGATACGCAGTATTTT
TRBD2	.	TRBV6-5	TRBJ2-7	CASSYEAGAPGDEQYF	TGTGCCAGCAGTTACGAGGCGGGAGCTCCTGGGGACGAGCAGTACTTC
TRBD2	.	TRBV18	TRBJ2-1	CASSGSGAGGRSSYNEQFF	TGTGCCAGCTCAGGGTCCGGAGCGGGAGGTAGGAGCTCCTACAATGAGCAGTTCTTC